This section outlines one TCR beta chain sequence together with its context. The target antigen is unknown. Additional DNA sequences in this sample encode the identical CDR3. CDR3 length: 13 amino acids. V lost 2 bases and J 0 bases, leaving 5 bases between the germline ends. Germline CDR1 reads KGHSH; CDR2 reads LQKENI. The sample is drawn from a study of cytomegalovirus exposure and HLA in healthy donors. Study-wide points: Most of the TCR beta V segments (in an earlier analysis) were productive either about 87% or about 30% of the time.

The PCR used 60 Vbeta and 13 Jbeta primers. Profiling relied on immunoSEQ multiplex PCR, and the TCRdb table lists in-frame clones only, not all of them. The table shows approximately 150,000 clones, with about 84% occurring only once. This TCR was recovered from a woman between 35 and 50 years old in good health and CMV-seropositive. Sequencing was performed on PBMCs. The V and J genes are TRBV18 and TRBJ2-7, with D possibly matching TRBD2 (5 bases). For the CDR3, the DNA is TGTGCCAGCTCACCAGGGAGCTCCTACGAGCAGTACTTC. It translates to CASSPGSSYEQYF.